One and the same sample provided the 14 T cell receptor beta chains below, sequenced in a study of blood T cells in healthy people across ages. The use of a sample-barcoded 5' primer and a J-beta primer mix characterized a second PCR of 7 to 11 cycles. TCRdb reanalysed the 5' RACE reads using MiXCR and keeps one entry per CDR3 protein. The table lists about 800,000 distinct CDR3 sequences, about 47% of them singletons. The sequencing input was blood. Source of these receptors: a man at least 80 years old in good health.

This clonotype was detected many times. At one end the junction does not follow the germline gene, possibly because of a read error. This rearrangement joins TRBV5-1 to TRBJ2-1; possible D gene TRBD2, 6 bases. Germline CDR1 SGHRS, CDR2 YFSETQ. This CDR3 contains 12 residues. CDR3 nucleotides: TGTGCCAGCAGCTTGGAGGGCAATGAGCAGTTCTTC. It is translated as CASSLEGNEQFF.

The CDR3 coding sequence is TGCAGTGCTAGAGACGACATATCCGACCAGCCCCAGCATTTT. Protein sequence: CSARDDISDQPQHF. The chain is built from TRBV20-1 and TRBJ1-5; D uncertain. The V gene lost 0 bases and the J gene lost 7 bases, with 13 bases spanning the gap. The CDR3 runs 14 residues. Germline assignment: CDR1 DFQATT and CDR2 SNEGSKA (reference sequence).

The gene calls are TRBV6-6 and TRBJ2-7; tentative D call: TRBD2 (6 bases). Trimming left V 0 bases short and J 7 bases short, with 13 bases between. Germline V lookup: CDR1 MNHNY, CDR2 SVGAGI (reference sequence). This CDR3 has 14 residues. The chain's CDR3 is CASSYSPSAGEQYF. The CDR3 region has the DNA TGTGCCAGCAGTTACTCTCCTAGCGCGGGTGAGCAGTACTTC.

The gene calls are TRBV20-1 and TRBJ2-1; no clear D. The CDR3 has 14 amino acids. The V and J ends lost 3 bases and 4 bases respectively, with 13 bases between them. The germline gives CDR1 DFQATT, CDR2 SNEGSKA (reference sequence). The CDR3 loop reads CSASWAEEYNEQFF. The CDR3 DNA follows: TGCAGTGCTAGTTGGGCGGAAGAATACAATGAGCAGTTCTTC.

There are a few counts of this clonotype. The chain has TRBV7-2 and TRBJ2-7; 8 bases agree with TRBD2. Germline assignment: CDR1 SGHTA and CDR2 FQGNSA. The ends lost 2 bases at V and 3 bases at J; junction bases unmatched: 6. The CDR3 is 15 amino acids. The CDR3 sequence is CASSLWGGGFYEQYF. The CDR3 region has the DNA TGTGCCAGCAGCTTATGGGGCGGGGGGTTCTACGAGCAGTACTTC.

This clonotype has a handful of counts. The gene calls are TRBV15 and TRBJ2-1, with D unresolved. The CDR3 sequence is 13 residues long. Trimming pared 0 bases from V and 10 bases from J, leaving 10 bases between. From germline, CDR1 is LNHNV and CDR2 YYDKDF (reference sequence). The CDR3 here is CATSRDMVGEQFF. The CDR3 DNA follows: TGTGCCACCAGCAGAGATATGGTGGGGGAGCAGTTCTTC.

This clonotype was detected only a few times. The genes are TRBV14 and TRBJ2-7; D uncertain. The CDR3 consists of 15 residues. V dropped 4 bases and J dropped 6 bases, with 19 bases sitting between them. CDR1 and CDR2 from the germline V gene are SGHDN and FVKESK. The chain's CDR3 is CASSPSPILRVEQYF. The CDR3 region has the DNA TGTGCCAGCAGCCCTTCTCCTATTTTGCGTGTCGAGCAGTACTTC.

The chain is built from TRBV5-1 and TRBJ2-2, with TRBD2 matching 12 bases. CDR1 and CDR2 (germline): SGHRS, YFSETQ. Trimming removed 4 bases from V and 0 bases from J; junction bases left unmatched: 13. This CDR3 contains 20 residues. The CDR3 protein is CASSGTLIRTSGTNTGELFF. DNA of the CDR3: TGCGCCAGCAGCGGTACCCTAATCCGGACTAGCGGGACGAACACCGGGGAGCTGTTTTTT. Full variable domain (outside the CDR3, taken from reference TRBV5-1 and TRBJ2-2): KAGVTQTPRYLIKTRGQQVTLSCSPISGHRSVSWYQQTPGQGLQFLFEYFSETQRNKGNFPGRFSGRQFSNSRSEMNVSTLELGDSALYLCASSGTLIRTSGTNTGELFFGEGSRLTVL.

The chain couples TRBV6-1 to TRBJ1-1, with 7 bases that match TRBD1. The trim removed 10 bases at V and 4 bases at J, leaving 9 bases unmatched. From germline, CDR1 is MNHNS and CDR2 SASEGT. This CDR3 region has 13 residues. In nucleotides, the CDR3 is TGTGCCACCACAGGGGTAGGGGGCACTGAAGCTTTCTTT. This codes for CATTGVGGTEAFF.

There are many counts of this clonotype. The chain employs TRBV29-1 and TRBJ2-3; D gene ambiguous. Germline V gene lookup returns CDR1 SQVTM and CDR2 ANQGSEA. The CDR3 sequence is 13 residues long. V was trimmed by 1 base and J by 4 bases, leaving 9 bases between them. CDR3 coding DNA: TGCAGCGTTGAAGGCAGTTTCTCAGATACGCAGTATTTT. It encodes CSVEGSFSDTQYF.

In this sample, this clonotype turned up a few times. The chain joins TRBV5-5 to TRBJ2-6; D remains ambiguous. Germline CDR1 reads SGHKS; CDR2 reads YYEKEE (reference sequence). The CDR3 has 15 amino acids. Trimming took 4 bases from V and 4 from J, leaving 12 bases between them. The CDR3 DNA is TGTGCCAGCAGCCCCAGCTCTCTGGGGGCCAACGTCCTGACTTTC. Protein product: CASSPSSLGANVLTF.

This chain uses TRBV11-2 with TRBJ2-1; 7 bases align to TRBD1. V gave up 2 bases and J gave up 3 bases; unmatched junction bases: 10. Per germline, CDR1 SGHAT and CDR2 FQNNGV. The CDR3 has 17 amino acids. As DNA, the CDR3 is TGTGCCAGCAGCTTATACTACCGGGACAGAAACTACAATGAGCAGTTCTTC. As protein: CASSLYYRDRNYNEQFF.

The sample holds a few counts of this clonotype. The V call is TRBV20-1, the J call TRBJ2-1; TRBD2 aligns across 9 bases. The CDR3 is 13 residues long. Germline CDR1 and CDR2: DFQATT and SNEGSKA (reference sequence). V shed 3 bases, J shed 7 bases, and the junction held 4 bases outside the gene matches. The CDR3 DNA follows: TGCAGTGCTAGGGCTAGCGGGGATAATGAGCAGTTCTTC. Translation gives CSARASGDNEQFF.

V is TRBV2 and J is TRBJ2-3; D unresolved. CDR1 is SNHLY and CDR2 is FYNNEI in the germline V gene. This CDR3 contains 13 residues. Trimming removed 7 bases from V and 4 bases from J, with 12 bases in between. The CDR3 coding sequence is TGTGCCAGCATCCGCTCCTACGCAGATACGCAGTATTTT. Translated: CASIRSYADTQYF. The variable domain in full, with the rest retrieved from reference TRBV2 and TRBJ2-3, is EPEVTQTPSHQVTQMGQEVILRCVPISNHLYFYWYRQILGQKVEFLVSFYNNEISEKSEIFDDQFSVERPDGSNFTLKIRSTKLEDSAMYFCASIRSYADTQYFGPGTRLTVL.